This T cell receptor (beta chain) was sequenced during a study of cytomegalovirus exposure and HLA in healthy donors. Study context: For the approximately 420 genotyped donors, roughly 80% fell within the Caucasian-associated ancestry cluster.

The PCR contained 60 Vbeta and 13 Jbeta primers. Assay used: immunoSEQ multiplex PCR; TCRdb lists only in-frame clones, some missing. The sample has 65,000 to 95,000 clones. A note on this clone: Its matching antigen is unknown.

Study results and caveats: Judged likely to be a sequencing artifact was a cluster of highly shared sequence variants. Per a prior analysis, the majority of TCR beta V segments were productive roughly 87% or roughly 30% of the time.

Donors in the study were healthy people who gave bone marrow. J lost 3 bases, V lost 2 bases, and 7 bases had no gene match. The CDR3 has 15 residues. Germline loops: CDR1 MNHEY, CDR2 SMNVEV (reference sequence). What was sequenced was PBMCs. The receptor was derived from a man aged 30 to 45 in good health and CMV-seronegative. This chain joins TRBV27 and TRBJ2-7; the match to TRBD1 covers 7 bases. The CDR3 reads CASSLAGGFIYEQYF. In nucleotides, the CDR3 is TGTGCCAGCAGTTTAGCAGGGGGTTTTATCTACGAGCAGTACTTC.